Shown below are 3 T cell receptor beta chains from a single sample sequenced in a study of T cells after yellow fever vaccination. TCRdb used MiXCR to reprocess the 5' RACE reads, holding one entry per CDR3 protein. The sample yields about 94,000 distinct CDR3 sequences, almost 9% seen once. The specimen was CD8+ T cells not binding an NS4B(214-222) dextramer, sorted from PBMCs, collected more than 13 days after the first yellow fever vaccination. These receptors all come from a young man who received the YFV17D yellow fever vaccine.

This clonotype was detected ten times or more. V gene TRBV5-1 combines with J gene TRBJ2-1, with 10 bases identical to TRBD1. Per germline, CDR1 SGHRS and CDR2 YFSETQ. The CDR3 is 14 residues long. The J segment lost 8 bases and the V segment lost 2 bases, leaving 4 bases of the junction unmatched. CDR3 nucleotides: TGCGCCAGCAGCTTCGGACAGGGGGAGGATGAGCAGTTCTTC. Its translation is CASSFGQGEDEQFF.

This clonotype was detected a few times. The chain employs TRBV11-2 and TRBJ2-1; D is possibly TRBD1 or TRBD2 (5 bases each). This CDR3 comprises 17 residues. Germline V gene data show CDR1 as SGHAT and CDR2 as FQNNGV. Deletions cut 4 bases from V and 2 bases from J, with 18 bases between. CDR3 DNA: TGTGCCAGCAGCTCTAGCTTTTTAGACAGACCCTACAATGAGCAGTTCTTC. Translating it yields CASSSSFLDRPYNEQFF.

The J gene is TRBJ2-7, the V gene TRBV6-1; 12 bases agree with TRBD2. The trim removed 5 bases at V and 4 bases at J, leaving 6 bases unmatched. The CDR3 spans 15 residues. Germline V gene data show CDR1 as MNHNS and CDR2 as SASEGT. CDR3 nucleotides: TGTGCCAGCAGTCCCCGACTAGCGGGAGATTACGAGCAGTACTTC. Translated, it gives CASSPRLAGDYEQYF.